The 21 T cell receptor beta chains presented below share a single source sample, sequenced in a study of low-dose radiotherapy and immunotherapy resistance in tumors. Time point described: before trial treatment. Primers targeting TRAV and TRBV primed first-strand cDNA, covering alpha and beta chains. Amplification of TCRs used a constant-region primer and V-primer adapter for 20 PCR cycles. TCRdb reprocessed the reads via MiXCR and lists one record per CDR3 protein. The sample carries 64,000 or so distinct CDR3 sequences, 26% recorded once. Sample: PBMCs, taken before treatment. The receptor source for this set is a male donor with rectosigmoid adenocarcinoma.

V is TRBV7-2 and J is TRBJ2-2, with 8 bases fitting TRBD1. Germline CDR1 and CDR2: SGHTA and FQGNSA. The CDR3 has 16 residues. V was clipped by 5 bases and J by 2 bases; unmatched bases: 7. The CDR3 sequence is CASSVRQGPNTGELFF. The DNA of the CDR3 is TGTGCCAGCAGCGTCCGACAGGGGCCTAACACCGGGGAGCTGTTTTTT. Complete variable domain (other parts from reference TRBV7-2 and TRBJ2-2): GAGVSQSPSNKVTEKGKDVELRCDPISGHTALYWYRQSLGQGLEFLIYFQGNSAPDKSGLPSDRFSAERTGGSVSTLTIQRTQQEDSAVYLCASSVRQGPNTGELFFGEGSRLTVL.

This clonotype was detected many times. The CDR3 DNA sequence: TGTGCCAGCAGAGACTCTCAAAGGACCCAGTACTTC. It encodes CASRDSQRTQYF. The V gene is TRBV28, the J gene TRBJ2-5; D gene unclear. The CDR3 sequence is 12 residues long. Germline V lookup: CDR1 MDHEN, CDR2 SYDVKM. V was clipped by 6 bases and J by 7 bases, with 12 bases between them. Filled out from reference TRBV28 and TRBJ2-5, the complete variable domain reads DVKVTQSSRYLVKRTGEKVFLECVQDMDHENMFWYRQDPGLGLRLIYFSYDVKMKEKGDIPEGYSVSREKKERFSLILESASTNQTSMYLCASRDSQRTQYFGPGTRLLVL.

The table lists this clonotype with a few counts. The chain uses TRBV7-2 and TRBJ2-2, with D tentatively TRBD2 (6 bases). Per germline, CDR1 SGHTA and CDR2 FQGNSA. CDR3 length: 16 residues. V lost 0 bases to trimming and J lost 5 bases, with 13 bases between them. CDR3 in DNA: TGTGCCAGCAGCTTAGCGGGCCGGGGGAATACCGGGGAGCTGTTTTTT. It codes for CASSLAGRGNTGELFF.

This clonotype was seen repeatedly, ten times or more. The chain combines TRBV6-2 or TRBV6-3 with TRBJ2-7; D unclear. The CDR3 is made up of 12 amino acids. The germline V gene encodes CDR1 MNHEY and CDR2 SVGEGT. Trimming took 6 bases from V and 6 from J, leaving 12 bases between them. The CDR3 here is CASRDVVGEQYF. The DNA of the CDR3 is TGTGCCAGCAGGGACGTGGTGGGCGAGCAGTACTTC.

This clonotype came up many times. J is TRBJ1-2 and V is TRBV6-2 or TRBV6-3, with a weak D call TRBD1 (5 bases). The germline V and J ends were trimmed by 6 bases and 3 bases, with 17 bases remaining between them. Germline loops: CDR1 MNHEY, CDR2 SVGEGT. The CDR3 contains 15 residues. The CDR3 region has the DNA TGTGCCAGCAGCTCACCCCAGGGTTTCGACTATGGCTACACCTTC. Translated: CASSSPQGFDYGYTF.

This clonotype appeared a few times. This rearrangement joins TRBV7-6 to TRBJ1-5, with D possibly being TRBD1 (5 bases). The V gene lost 0 bases and the J gene lost 2 bases, with 5 bases spanning the gap. CDR3 length: 14 residues. Germline values: CDR1 SGHVS, CDR2 FNYEAQ. The CDR3 sequence is CASSLAGGNQPQHF. The CDR3 nucleotides are TGTGCCAGCAGCTTAGCAGGGGGCAATCAGCCCCAGCATTTT.

A remark on this clonotype: A much larger clone differs by one base, so this may be a read error. The chain couples TRBV6-6 to TRBJ2-2, with TRBD2 matching over 12 bases. This CDR3 region has 16 residues. CDR1 and CDR2 from the germline V gene are MNHNY and SVGAGI (reference sequence). For the CDR3, the DNA is TGTGCCGGCAGTGTGACTAGCGGGGGTTTCACCGGGGAGCTGTTTTTT. Amino acid sequence: CAGSVTSGGFTGELFF.

The CDR3 region is CASSLGTQYGYTF. The CDR3 bases are TGTGCCAGCAGCTTGGGGACGCAATATGGCTACACCTTC. This chain uses TRBV4-2 with TRBJ1-2; D may be TRBD1 (5 bases). Germline lookup yields CDR1 LGHNA and CDR2 YNFKEQ. The V gene lost 5 bases and the J gene lost 5 bases, with 12 bases spanning the gap. The CDR3 extends over 13 amino acids.

Note on this clonotype: This probably arose from a read error, given a far larger clone one base away. The chain is built from TRBV29-1 and TRBJ2-7; 10 positions match TRBD2. Germline CDR1 is SQVTM and CDR2 is ANQGSEA. This CDR3 comprises 15 residues. The CDR3 DNA follows: TGCAGTGCTAGAAGACTAGCGGGCGACTTCTACGAGCAGTACTTC. Protein product: CSARRLAGDFYEQYF.

This sequence joins TRBV7-2 and TRBJ2-7; 7 bases map to TRBD2. Germline CDR1 is SGHTA and CDR2 is FQGNSA. V dropped 4 bases and J dropped 0; count of bases not matched to a gene: 3. The CDR3 totals 14 residues. CDR3 loop: CASSYGGSSYEQYF. The CDR3 nucleotides are TGTGCCAGCAGCTACGGCGGGAGCTCCTACGAGCAGTACTTC. The variable domain in full, with the rest retrieved from reference TRBV7-2 and TRBJ2-7, is GAGVSQSPSNKVTEKGKDVELRCDPISGHTALYWYRQSLGQGLEFLIYFQGNSAPDKSGLPSDRFSAERTGGSVSTLTIQRTQQEDSAVYLCASSYGGSSYEQYFGPGTRLTVT.

This clonotype was detected many times. An end of the junction does not agree with germline; a read error may underlie this. J is TRBJ2-7 and V is TRBV11-2, with 7 bases that match TRBD1. Germline values: CDR1 SGHAT, CDR2 FQNNGV. The CDR3 length is 15 residues. The CDR3 spells CASSESGTASYEQYF. CDR3 nucleotides: TGCGCCAGCAGCGAATCCGGGACAGCCTCCTACGAGCAGTACTTC.

The chain combines TRBV12-3 or TRBV12-4 with TRBJ1-1; TRBD1 matches 9 bases. The CDR3 totals 14 residues. The J segment lost 4 bases and the V segment lost 6 bases, leaving 6 bases of the junction unmatched. The CDR3 sequence is CASSAGQGSTEAFF. The CDR3 DNA reads TGTGCCAGCAGCGCGGGACAGGGAAGCACTGAAGCTTTCTTT.

This clonotype has ten or more counts. The chain links TRBV27 to TRBJ1-6, with 8 nucleotides matching TRBD1. Looked up from germline, CDR1 is MNHEY and CDR2 is SMNVEV (reference sequence). The CDR3 is 15 residues long. V shed 5 bases and J 10 bases; nucleotides not matched to a gene: 10. CDR3 nucleotide sequence: TGTGCCAGCAGTCCGCAGGCAGGGGGCGGCTCACCCCTCCACTTT. Translating it yields CASSPQAGGGSPLHF.

As for this clonotype: It is unclear where the CDR3 begins or ends on the DNA, so no DNA is shown, and the CDR3 is as TCRdb lists it. The chain recombines TRBV6-4 with TRBJ2-2; the table's D call, TRBD1, was not checked against the DNA. The CDR3 totals 18 residues, both ends included. In germline, CDR1 is MRHNA, CDR2 SNTAGT. This CDR3 is CASSDVIGQNTGELFFFF.

Of note for this clonotype: This probably arose from a read error, given a far larger clone one base away. V gene TRBV5-3 combines with J gene TRBJ2-3; weak D call: TRBD2 (7 bases). TRBV5-3 is an ORF for which the function is uncertain. CDR3 length equals 17 residues. The CDR3 sequence is CASSWGGANMVPDTQYF. The CDR3, as DNA: TGTGCCAGCAGCTGGGGGGGGGCTAATATGGTCCCAGATACGCAGTATTTT.

At least ten counts were recorded for this clonotype. The J gene is TRBJ2-7, the V gene TRBV11-2; D possibly matches TRBD1 or TRBD2 (5 bases each). The CDR3 is made up of 15 amino acids. V was pared by 1 base and J by 1 base, with 11 bases between. Per the germline V gene, CDR1 is SGHAT and CDR2 is FQNNGV. The CDR3 nucleotides are TGTGCCAGCAGCTTAGCCGGGACGGATTCCTACGAGCAGTACTTC. It specifies CASSLAGTDSYEQYF.

This clonotype occurred many times. The chain has TRBV7-2 and TRBJ2-3; D possibly matches TRBD1 or TRBD2 (6 bases each). The CDR3 totals 16 residues. V lost 4 bases and J 1 base, leaving 15 bases between the germline ends. The germline gives CDR1 SGHTA, CDR2 FQGNSA. CDR3 in DNA: TGTGCCAGCAGCTCGGGGGCTAGCCGTGGCACAGATACGCAGTATTTT. This gives the protein CASSSGASRGTDTQYF.

This clonotype was counted many times. The rearrangement uses TRBV7-2 and TRBJ1-5; D not certain. The ends were cut back, 2 bases at V and 7 bases at J, with 18 bases in the middle. CDR3 length: 16 residues. The germline CDR1 and CDR2 sequences are SGHTA and FQGNSA. CDR3 in amino acids: CASSLNAPGEGQPQHF. The CDR3 DNA sequence: TGTGCCAGCAGCTTAAACGCGCCTGGGGAAGGGCAGCCCCAGCATTTT.

This clonotype was seen ten or more times. The chain carries TRBV29-1 and TRBJ1-3; a possible D gene is TRBD1 (6 bases). The ends were cut back, 5 bases at V and 4 bases at J, with 12 bases in the middle. The CDR3 is made up of 13 amino acids. The germline V gene encodes CDR1 SQVTM and CDR2 ANQGSEA. The CDR3 region has the DNA TGCAGCGTTTCACAGGGAGGGGGAAACACCATATATTTT. It specifies CSVSQGGGNTIYF.

Comment on this clonotype: A single base is all that separates this from a far larger clone, so a read error is likely. V and J are TRBV7-8 and TRBJ2-7, with 8 bases fitting TRBD2. This CDR3 has 17 residues. CDR1 SGHVS and CDR2 FQNEAQ come from the germline V gene. The V and J ends lost 5 bases and 7 bases, in that order; junction bases with no gene match: 19. The DNA of the CDR3 is TGTGCCAGCAGCCGTAAACCGCCGGGACTAGAGACGAATGAGCAGTACTTC. It yields the protein CASSRKPPGLETNEQYF.

This clonotype showed up many times. The rearrangement joins TRBV6-8 to TRBJ2-3; TRBD2 matches at 9 bases. With 8 bases clipped from V and 5 bases from J, the junction kept 8 bases outside the gene matches. The CDR3 is 14 amino acids. From germline, CDR1 is MNHGY and CDR2 SAAAGT. CDR3 DNA sequence: TGTGCCAGCTCTAGCCGGACTAGCGAAGATACGCAGTATTTT. Protein product: CASSSRTSEDTQYF.